The sequence of this T cell receptor beta chain was determined in a study of blood T cell repertoires in COVID-19. Study details: Acute-phase and convalescent COVID-19 samples originated in the United States, Italy and Spain.

Germline CDR1 and CDR2: MNHNS and SASEGT. This CDR3 spans 14 amino acids. The V gene lost 2 bases and the J gene lost 7 bases, with 12 bases spanning the gap. The protocol was immunoSEQ multiplex PCR, while the TCRdb copy is restricted to in-frame clones and leaves out a portion. The table includes 150,000 or so clones, about 80% detected once. V and J are TRBV6-1 and TRBJ1-5; D is unresolved. The source of this sequence is a woman of 80 years or more with acute or convalescent COVID-19. Specimen: peripheral blood. CDR3 bases: TGTGCCAGCAGTGAAAATTCAGGTCTGCAGCCCCAGCATTTT. This translates into CASSENSGLQPQHF.